The rows below give T cell receptor beta chains drawn from one sample of a study of T cells after posttransplantation cyclophosphamide. Profiled with immunoSEQ multiplex PCR; TCRdb holds only in-frame clones, not every one. Listed for the sample are 40,000 to 60,000 clones, none seen a single time. The sequenced sample was PBMCs. These receptors were collected from a man aged 40-49 years in good health, CMV-negative, and a related stem cell transplant donor. Each CDR3 is given without its conserved first and last residue. Not all rows give a size; the values are once, few, many and, for expanded clones, a class.

13 | many | TRBV19 | ASSIPEATNEKLF
11 | many | TRBV2 | ASSGTGGYEQY
10 | many | TRBV29-1 | SARQGSTEAF
12 | many | TRBV4-1 | ASSPGNSYNEQF
14 | many | TRBV19 | ASSRLAGGNSYEQY
12 | many | TRBV28 | ASRPDREIEKLF
13 | many | TRBV4-2 | ASSQDQGGSYGYT
13 | many | TRBV6-5 | ASSSPAGRSYEQY
14 | many | TRBV15 | ATSRGLTGGNEKLF
12 | many | TRBV6-5 | ASREGQGSDTQY
14 | many | TRBV13 | ASSFTWTSGVREQF
13 | many | TRBV7-9 | ASSLGEPGNTEAF
15 | many | TRBV28 | ASTTGASPLPNYGYT
14 | many | TRBV5-1 | ASSSRQGARNTEAF
14 | many | TRBV10-1 | ASSWDRGGTNEKLF
12 | many | TRBV10-3 | AISESTGGYEQY
14 | many | TRBV5-1 | ASSLGDRDNTGELF
9 | many | TRBV20-1 | SGQLEDTQY
10 | many | TRBV6-5 | ASSTWTGRAF
10 | many | TRBV5-4 | ASNRGTDTQY
12 | many | TRBV6-5 | ASSPDGMNTEAF
13 | many | TRBV10-3 | AISESTVRAAEQF
10 | many | TRBV28 | ASRDGPVQAF
12 | many | TRBV6-5 | ASRLGGATGELF
13 | many | TRBV4-3 | ASSPGLAGLDTQY
15 | many | TRBV5-6 | ASSQSGTSGTRGTQY
10 | many | TRBV28 | ASRPRDNEQF
10 | many | TRBV9 | ASGSGRNEQF
11 | many | TRBV19 | ASRDLAGDQQF
10 | many | TRBV19 | ASTGGAYEQY
13 | many | TRBV6-1 | ASSEAGSRSETQY
13 | many | TRBV18 | ASSIATGRIQPQH
13 | many | TRBV7-3 | ASSLTSSNYNEQF
13 | many | TRBV6-4 | ASSETGIRTGELF
13 | many | TRBV11-3 | ASSPYRGNTGELF
17 | many | TRBV11-3 | ASSLEGPAGPRSSYEQY
10 | many | TRBV30 | AWSVLINEQF
13 | many | TRBV7-2 | ASRLTTGTGSGYT
14 | many | TRBV6-6 | ASSYPAGGAYNEQF
11 | many | TRBV19 | ASSIAPSGVRF
13 | many | TRBV28 | ASSSLAGAYNEQF
12 | many | TRBV28 | ASSSIQGIYEQY
10 | many | TRBV2 | ASSRDRVEAF
13 | many | TRBV11-2 | ASSLSGGYTGELF
13 | few | TRBV28 | ASSLGQVRGHGYT
12 | - | TRBV16 | ASSQSAGADTQY
13 | many | TRBV7-2 | ASSLNQLADNEQF
17 | few | TRBV5-4 | ACSPGTLHSGYDSYEQY
13 | many | TRBV15 | ATSIRQGYRNEQY
13 | many | TRBV29-1 | SAEDWRGQGNGYT
9 | - | TRBV6-1 | ASSYLGRQF
12 | many | TRBV4-1 | ASSQRTGNQPQH